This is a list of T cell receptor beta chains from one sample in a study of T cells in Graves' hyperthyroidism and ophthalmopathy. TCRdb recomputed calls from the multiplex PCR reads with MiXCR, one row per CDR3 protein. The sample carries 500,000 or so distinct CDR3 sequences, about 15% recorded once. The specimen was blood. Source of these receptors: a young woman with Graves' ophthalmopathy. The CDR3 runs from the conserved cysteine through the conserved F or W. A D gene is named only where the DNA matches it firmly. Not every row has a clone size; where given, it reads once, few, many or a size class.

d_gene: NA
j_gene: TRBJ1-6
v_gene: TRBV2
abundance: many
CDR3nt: TGTGCCAGCAGGGACCCCTCCTATAATTCACCCCTCCACTTT
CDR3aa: CASRDPSYNSPLHF

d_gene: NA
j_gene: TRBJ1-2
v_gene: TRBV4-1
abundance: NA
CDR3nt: TGCGCCAGCAGCCACGTCCTTGGTGGCTACACCTTC
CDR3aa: CASSHVLGGYTF

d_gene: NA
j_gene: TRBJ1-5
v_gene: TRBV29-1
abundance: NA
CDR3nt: TGCAGCGTTAACGTAGGGGGGGGCGATCAGCCCCAGCATTTT
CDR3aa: CSVNVGGGDQPQHF

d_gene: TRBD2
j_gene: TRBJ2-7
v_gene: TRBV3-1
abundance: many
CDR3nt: TGTGCCAGCAGCCTTAGCGGGACCTCCTACGAGCAGTACTTC
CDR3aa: CASSLSGTSYEQYF

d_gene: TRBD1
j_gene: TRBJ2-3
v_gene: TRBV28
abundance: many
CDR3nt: TGTGCCAGCAGTTCGAACCGGGACAGAAGCACAGATACGCAGTATTTT
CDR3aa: CASSSNRDRSTDTQYF

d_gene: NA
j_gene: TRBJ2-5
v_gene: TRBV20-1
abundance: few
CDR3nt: TGCAGTGCCAAAGAAGAGACCCAGTACTTC
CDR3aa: CSAKEETQYF

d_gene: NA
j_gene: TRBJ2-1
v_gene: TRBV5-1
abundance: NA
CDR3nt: TGCGCCAGCAGCTTCTTCGGACAGACGGGGAATTCCTACAATGAGCAGTTCTTC
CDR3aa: CASSFFGQTGNSYNEQFF

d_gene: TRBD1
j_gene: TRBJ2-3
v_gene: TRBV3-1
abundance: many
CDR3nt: TGTGCCAGCAGCCAAGATTGGGGACAGGGTGATACGCAGTATTTT
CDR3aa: CASSQDWGQGDTQYF

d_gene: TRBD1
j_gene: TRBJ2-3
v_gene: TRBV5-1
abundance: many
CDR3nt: TGCGCCAGCAGCTTGGGACAGGGTTCAGATACGCAGTATTTT
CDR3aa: CASSLGQGSDTQYF

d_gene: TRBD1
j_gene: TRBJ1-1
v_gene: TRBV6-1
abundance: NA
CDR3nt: TGTGCCAGCAGTCCCGGGACAGGGATTAAGAACACTGAAGCTTTCTTT
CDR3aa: CASSPGTGIKNTEAFF

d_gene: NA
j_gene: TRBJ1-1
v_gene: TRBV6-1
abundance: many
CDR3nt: TGTGCCACAGCGAACACTGAAGCTTTCTTT
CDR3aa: CATANTEAFF

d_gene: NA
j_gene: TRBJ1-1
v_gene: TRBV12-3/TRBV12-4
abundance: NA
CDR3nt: TGTGCCAGCAGACGGGGGGGACCTGAAGCTTTCTTT
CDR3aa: CASRRGGPEAFF

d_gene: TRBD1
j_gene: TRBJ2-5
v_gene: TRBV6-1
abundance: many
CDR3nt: TGTGCCAGCAGACGACAGGGAACTTTCGAAGAGACCCAGTACTTC
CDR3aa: CASRRQGTFEETQYF

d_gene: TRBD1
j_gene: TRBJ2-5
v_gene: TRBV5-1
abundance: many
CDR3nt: TGCGCCAGCAGCTTTGAGGGGGCCCAGGAGACCCAGTACTTC
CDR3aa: CASSFEGAQETQYF

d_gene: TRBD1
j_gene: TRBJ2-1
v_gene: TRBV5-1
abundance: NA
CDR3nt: TGCGCCAGCAGCTTGGAGGGGACAGGGGATAATGAGCAGTTCTTC
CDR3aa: CASSLEGTGDNEQFF

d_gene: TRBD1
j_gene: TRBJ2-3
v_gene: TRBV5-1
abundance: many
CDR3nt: TGCGCCAGCAGCCGCAACGAACAGGGGGCCACAGATACGCAGTATTTT
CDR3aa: CASSRNEQGATDTQYF

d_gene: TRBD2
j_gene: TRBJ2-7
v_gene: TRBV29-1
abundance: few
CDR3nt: TGCAGCGTTGAAGGAATTCGGGAGGGCCTATACGAGCAGTACTTC
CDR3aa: CSVEGIREGLYEQYF

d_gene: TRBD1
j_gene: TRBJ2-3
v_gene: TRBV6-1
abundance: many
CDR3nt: TGTGCCAGCAGTGCCGGGGACAGGGGCTCAGATACGCAGTATTTT
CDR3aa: CASSAGDRGSDTQYF

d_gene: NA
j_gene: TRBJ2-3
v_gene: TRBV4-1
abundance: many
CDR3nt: TGCGCCAGCAGCCAAGTCTACGGGCGCACAGATACGCAGTATTTT
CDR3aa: CASSQVYGRTDTQYF

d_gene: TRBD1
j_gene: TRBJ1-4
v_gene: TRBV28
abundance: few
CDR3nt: TGTGCCAGCAGTTCCCAGGGGGAACTGTTTTTT
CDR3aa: CASSSQGELFF

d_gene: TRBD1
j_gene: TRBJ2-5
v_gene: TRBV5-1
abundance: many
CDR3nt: TGTGCCAGCAGTCCAGGGGGCAGGGAAGAGACCCAGTACTTC
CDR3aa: CASSPGGREETQYF

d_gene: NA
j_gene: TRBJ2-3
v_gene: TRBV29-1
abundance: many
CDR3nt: TGCAGCGTTGGGACACCCCCCACAGATACGCAGTATTTT
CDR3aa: CSVGTPPTDTQYF

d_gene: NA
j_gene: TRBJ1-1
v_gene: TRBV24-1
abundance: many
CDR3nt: TGTGCCACCAGTGATCCGGCGGGATCCACTGAAGCTTTCTTT
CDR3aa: CATSDPAGSTEAFF

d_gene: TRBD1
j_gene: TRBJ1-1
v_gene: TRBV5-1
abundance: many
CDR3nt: TGCGCCAGCAGCACCGGGACAGGTGGAACTGAAGCTTTCTTT
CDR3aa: CASSTGTGGTEAFF

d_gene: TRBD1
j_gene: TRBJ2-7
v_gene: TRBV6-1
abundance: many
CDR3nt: TGTGCCAGCACTCGGACAGGGTCCTACGAGCAGTACTTC
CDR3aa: CASTRTGSYEQYF

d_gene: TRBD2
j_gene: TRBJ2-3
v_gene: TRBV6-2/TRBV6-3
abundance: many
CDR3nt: TGTGCCAGCAGCCCAGGACTAGCGGGGCGCCAAGATACGCAGTATTTT
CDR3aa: CASSPGLAGRQDTQYF

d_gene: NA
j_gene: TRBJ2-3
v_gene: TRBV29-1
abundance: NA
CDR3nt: TGCAGCGTTGAACCAGCGAACCCACGAGATACGCAGTATTTT
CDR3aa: CSVEPANPRDTQYF

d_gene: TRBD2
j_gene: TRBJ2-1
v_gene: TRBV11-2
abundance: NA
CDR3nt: TGTGCCAGCACCCCAACCGGGCGGGGGGAGGACAATGAGCAGTTCTTC
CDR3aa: CASTPTGRGEDNEQFF

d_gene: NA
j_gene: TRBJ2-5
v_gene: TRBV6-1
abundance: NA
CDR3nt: TGTGCCAGCAGTGAGGGGGTGGAGACCCAGTACTTC
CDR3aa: CASSEGVETQYF

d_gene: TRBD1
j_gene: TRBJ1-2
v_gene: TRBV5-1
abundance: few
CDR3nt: TGCGCCAGCAGCCCCTCAGGGGGGACCGAACTGAGCTACACCTTC
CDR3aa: CASSPSGGTELSYTF